This T cell receptor beta chain was recovered during a study of post-analysis software for immune sequencing data. As for the study in general: The disease courses covered relapsing-remitting, secondary progressive and progressive-relapsing multiple sclerosis.

With regard to this clonotype: The antigen remains unidentified.

Notes on the study in general: Under the F measure, samples that were prepared in one batch clustered strongly together. Normalized Chao1 diversity in multiple sclerosis patients fell significantly below that of controls. Roughly 5 TRBV segments (TRBV5-6, TRBV5-1 and TRBV20-1 among them) occurred more frequently in patients than in controls.

The ends were cut back, 2 bases at V and 8 bases at J, with 6 bases in the middle. The CDR3 has 12 residues. Prepared libraries of TCR beta cDNA carried unique molecular identifiers. TCRdb passed the PCR reads through MiXCR, listing each CDR3 protein once. The sample yields hundreds of thousands of distinct CDR3 sequences, 59% seen once. The material sequenced was blood. The rearrangement joins TRBV12-3 or TRBV12-4 to TRBJ1-4; D gene uncertain. This clonotype was sampled from a girl between 2 and 10 years old with multiple sclerosis. Written as DNA, the CDR3 is TGTGCCAGCAGTTTATTAGGAGAAAAACTGTTTTTT. Protein sequence: CASSLLGEKLFF.